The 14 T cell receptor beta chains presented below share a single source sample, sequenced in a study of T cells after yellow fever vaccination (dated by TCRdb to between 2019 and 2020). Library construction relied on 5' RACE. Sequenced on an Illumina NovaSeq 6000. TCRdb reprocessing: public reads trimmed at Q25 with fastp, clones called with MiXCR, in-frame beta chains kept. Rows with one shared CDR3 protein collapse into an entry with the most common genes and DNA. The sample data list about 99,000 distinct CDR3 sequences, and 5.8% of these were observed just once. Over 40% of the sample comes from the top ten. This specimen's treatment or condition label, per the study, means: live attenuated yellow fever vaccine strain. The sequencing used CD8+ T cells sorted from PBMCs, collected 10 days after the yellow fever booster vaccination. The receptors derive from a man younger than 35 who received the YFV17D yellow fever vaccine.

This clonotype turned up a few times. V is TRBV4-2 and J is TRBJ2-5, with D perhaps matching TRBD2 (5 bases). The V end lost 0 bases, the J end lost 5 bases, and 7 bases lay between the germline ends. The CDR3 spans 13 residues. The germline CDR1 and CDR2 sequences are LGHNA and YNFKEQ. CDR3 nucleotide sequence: TGTGCCAGCAGCCAAGAGGGCGGGGAGACCCAGTACTTC. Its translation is CASSQEGGETQYF.

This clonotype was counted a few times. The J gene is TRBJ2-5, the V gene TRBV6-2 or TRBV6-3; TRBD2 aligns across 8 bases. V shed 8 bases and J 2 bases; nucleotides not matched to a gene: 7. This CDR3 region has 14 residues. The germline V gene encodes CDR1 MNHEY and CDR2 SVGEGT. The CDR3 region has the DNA TGTGCCAGCGGACGGGGGGGAGGGCAAGAGACCCAGTACTTC. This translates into CASGRGGGQETQYF.

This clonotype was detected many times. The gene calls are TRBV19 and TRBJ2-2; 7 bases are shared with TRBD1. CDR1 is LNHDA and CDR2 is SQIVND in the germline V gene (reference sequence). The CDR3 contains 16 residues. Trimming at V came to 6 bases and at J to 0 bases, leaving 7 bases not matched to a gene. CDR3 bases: TGTGCCAGTAGCCTCAACAGGGGAGCGAACACCGGGGAGCTGTTTTTT. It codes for CASSLNRGANTGELFF.

CDR3 in amino acids: CASSVKGAGQPQHF. In nucleotides, the CDR3 is TGTGCCAGCAGCGTCAAGGGGGCAGGTCAGCCCCAGCATTTT. The rearrangement uses TRBV27 and TRBJ1-5, with 7 bases aligning to TRBD1. Per germline, CDR1 MNHEY and CDR2 SMNVEV (reference sequence). Losses at the gene ends were 6 bases for V and 6 bases for J; bases not matched to a gene: 8. The CDR3 has 14 amino acids.

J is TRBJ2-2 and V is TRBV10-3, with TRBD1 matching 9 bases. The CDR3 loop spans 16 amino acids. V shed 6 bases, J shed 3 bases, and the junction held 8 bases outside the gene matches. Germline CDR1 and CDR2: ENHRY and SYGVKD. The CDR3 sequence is CAIRTEGTGHTGELFF. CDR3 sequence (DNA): TGTGCCATCAGAACCGAAGGGACAGGGCACACCGGGGAGCTGTTTTTT.

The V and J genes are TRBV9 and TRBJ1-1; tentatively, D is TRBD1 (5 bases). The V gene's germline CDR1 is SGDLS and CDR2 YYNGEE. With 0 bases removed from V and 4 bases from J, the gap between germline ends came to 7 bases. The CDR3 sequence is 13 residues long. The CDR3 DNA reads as TGTGCCAGCAGCGTAGCCGGGACCACTGAAGCTTTCTTT. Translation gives CASSVAGTTEAFF. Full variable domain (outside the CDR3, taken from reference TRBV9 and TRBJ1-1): DSGVTQTPKHLITATGQRVTLRCSPRSGDLSVYWYQQSLDQGLQFLIQYYNGEERAKGNILERFSAQQFPDLHSELNLSSLELGDSALYFCASSVAGTTEAFFGQGTRLTVV.

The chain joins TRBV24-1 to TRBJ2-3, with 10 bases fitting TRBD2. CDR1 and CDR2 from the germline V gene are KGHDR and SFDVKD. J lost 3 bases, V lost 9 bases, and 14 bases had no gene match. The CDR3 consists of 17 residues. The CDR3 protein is CATEVKEGTSVTDTQYF. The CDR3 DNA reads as TGTGCCACCGAGGTTAAAGAAGGGACTAGCGTTACAGATACGCAGTATTTT.

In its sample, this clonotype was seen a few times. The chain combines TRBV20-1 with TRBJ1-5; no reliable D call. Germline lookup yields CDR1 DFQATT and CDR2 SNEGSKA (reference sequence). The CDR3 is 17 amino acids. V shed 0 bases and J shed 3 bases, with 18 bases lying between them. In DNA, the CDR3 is TGCAGTGCTAGAGATCTGAGCAGTACCCCTTTCAATCAGCCCCAGCATTTT. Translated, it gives CSARDLSSTPFNQPQHF.

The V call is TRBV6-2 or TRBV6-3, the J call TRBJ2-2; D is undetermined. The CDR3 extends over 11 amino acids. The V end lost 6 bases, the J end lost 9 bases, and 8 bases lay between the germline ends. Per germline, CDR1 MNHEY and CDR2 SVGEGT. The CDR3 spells CASSGAWELFF. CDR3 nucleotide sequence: TGTGCCAGCAGCGGCGCCTGGGAGCTGTTTTTT.

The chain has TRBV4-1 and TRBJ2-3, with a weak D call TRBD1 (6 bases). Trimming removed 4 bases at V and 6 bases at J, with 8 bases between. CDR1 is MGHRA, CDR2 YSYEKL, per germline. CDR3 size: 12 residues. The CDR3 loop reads CASSPRGDTQYF. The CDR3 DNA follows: TGCGCCAGCAGCCCAAGGGGGGATACGCAGTATTTT.

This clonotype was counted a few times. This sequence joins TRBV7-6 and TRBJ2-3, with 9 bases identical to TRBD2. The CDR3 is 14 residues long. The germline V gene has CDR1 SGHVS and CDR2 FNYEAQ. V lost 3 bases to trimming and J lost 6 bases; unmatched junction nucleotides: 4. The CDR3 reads CASSFTSGSDTQYF. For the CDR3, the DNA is TGTGCCAGCAGCTTCACTAGCGGGTCGGATACGCAGTATTTT.

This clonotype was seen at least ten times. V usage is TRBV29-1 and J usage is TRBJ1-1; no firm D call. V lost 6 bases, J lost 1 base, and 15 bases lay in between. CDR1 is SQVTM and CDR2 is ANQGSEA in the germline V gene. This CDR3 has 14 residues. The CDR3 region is CSVPRSGSNTEAFF. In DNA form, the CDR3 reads TGCAGCGTCCCCAGGTCGGGGTCGAACACTGAAGCTTTCTTT.

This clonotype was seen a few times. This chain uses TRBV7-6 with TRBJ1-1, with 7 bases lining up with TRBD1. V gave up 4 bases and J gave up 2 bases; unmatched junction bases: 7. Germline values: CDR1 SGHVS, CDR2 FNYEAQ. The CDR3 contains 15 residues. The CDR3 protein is CASSSTGAVNTEAFF. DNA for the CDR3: TGTGCCAGCAGCTCCACAGGGGCGGTCAACACTGAAGCTTTCTTT.

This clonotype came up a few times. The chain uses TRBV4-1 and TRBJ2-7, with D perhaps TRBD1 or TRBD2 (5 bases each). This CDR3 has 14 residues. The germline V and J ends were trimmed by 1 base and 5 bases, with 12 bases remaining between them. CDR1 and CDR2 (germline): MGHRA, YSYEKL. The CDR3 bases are TGCGCCAGCAGCCAAGTCGGGGCCCCACACGAGCAGTACGTC. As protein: CASSQVGAPHEQYV.